These 20 T cell receptor beta chains were all obtained from the same sample, sequenced in a study of low-dose radiotherapy and immunotherapy resistance in tumors. TRAV- and TRBV-specific primers, spanning alpha and beta chains, primed first-strand cDNA. The authors ran around 19 PCR cycles to amplify TCRs with a constant-region primer and V-primer adapter. TCRdb passed the reads through MiXCR, listing each CDR3 protein once. The profile shows 100,000 or so distinct CDR3 sequences, 9.4% of them singletons. This sample's time point: before trial treatment. Source: PBMCs, taken before treatment. The receptors were gathered from a male donor with prostate cancer.

This clonotype has a count of ten or more. This chain connects TRBV19 to TRBJ1-5; unclear D gene. This CDR3 has 13 residues. Trimming took 3 bases from V and 0 from J, leaving 3 bases between them. Germline lookup yields CDR1 LNHDA and CDR2 SQIVND (reference sequence). The chain's CDR3 is CASSMDSNQPQHF. The CDR3 DNA reads as TGTGCCAGTAGTATGGATAGCAATCAGCCCCAGCATTTT.

The table lists this clonotype with many counts. This rearrangement joins TRBV4-2 to TRBJ2-7; the D gene is possibly TRBD1 (6 bases). Germline V gives CDR1 LGHNA, CDR2 YNFKEQ. The CDR3 is 15 amino acids. V shed 3 bases and J shed 0 bases, with 12 bases lying between them. The CDR3 is CASSQWQGSSYEQYF. The CDR3 DNA reads as TGTGCCAGCAGCCAGTGGCAGGGGAGCTCCTACGAGCAGTACTTC.

This clonotype was observed at least ten times. This chain uses TRBV10-3 with TRBJ1-3, with no clear D. CDR3 size: 16 residues. Trimming removed 5 bases at V and 0 bases at J, with 14 bases between. CDR1 is ENHRY, CDR2 SYGVKD, per germline. The CDR3 loop is CAISSDKLGSGNTIYF. For the CDR3, the DNA is TGTGCCATCAGTTCCGACAAGCTAGGCTCTGGAAACACCATATATTTT.

There are many counts of this clonotype. This chain uses TRBV29-1 with TRBJ2-7; 9 nucleotides agree with TRBD1. CDR1 is SQVTM, CDR2 ANQGSEA, per germline. The CDR3 totals 12 residues. Germline trimming cut 4 bases from V and 3 bases from J; bases unmatched to any gene: 1. The CDR3 reads CSVVDRGYEQYF. CDR3 bases: TGCAGCGTTGTGGACAGGGGCTACGAGCAGTACTTC.

This clonotype has more than one count but fewer than ten. The gene calls are TRBV6-1 and TRBJ1-4; no reliable D call. This CDR3 has 15 amino acids. In germline, CDR1 is MNHNS, CDR2 SASEGT. The V end lost 5 bases, the J end lost 0 bases, and 10 bases lay between the germline ends. CDR3 DNA sequence: TGTGCCAGCAGTTACGCCAGCACAACTAATGAAAAACTGTTTTTT. It specifies CASSYASTTNEKLFF.

This clonotype was detected many times. The chain is built from TRBV7-3 and TRBJ2-1; TRBD2 agrees at 7 bases. Germline assignment: CDR1 SGHTA and CDR2 FQGTGA. The J segment lost 6 bases and the V segment lost 2 bases, leaving 13 bases of the junction unmatched. The CDR3 covers 17 residues. The CDR3 sequence is CASSLGASGLGGNEQFF. As DNA, the CDR3 is TGTGCCAGCAGCTTAGGGGCTAGCGGTCTTGGGGGCAATGAGCAGTTCTTC.

In this sample, this clonotype turned up many times. This chain links TRBV20-1 with TRBJ2-3; perhaps TRBD2 as D (5 bases). V was pared by 3 bases and J by 0 bases, with 10 bases between. The CDR3 consists of 14 residues. CDR1 DFQATT and CDR2 SNEGSKA come from the germline V gene (reference sequence). CDR3 sequence (DNA): TGCAGTGCTAGCTTCTCGGGAAGCACAGATACGCAGTATTTT. It specifies CSASFSGSTDTQYF.

This clonotype occurred many times. The V call is TRBV30, the J call TRBJ1-1; 11 positions match TRBD1. V shed 3 bases, J shed 8 bases, and the junction held 5 bases outside the gene matches. CDR1 and CDR2 (germline): GTSNPN, SVGIG (reference sequence). The CDR3 is made up of 13 amino acids. The CDR3 reads CAWSGQGAGEAFF. The CDR3 coding sequence is TGTGCCTGGAGCGGACAGGGGGCGGGGGAAGCTTTCTTT.

This sequence joins TRBV6-5 and TRBJ1-5, with D possibly TRBD1 on 6 matching bases. The CDR3 covers 15 residues. Germline-derived CDR1 and CDR2 are MNHEY and SVGAGI. Trimming removed 0 bases from V and 7 bases from J, with 13 bases in between. CDR3 amino acids: CASSYSGQRGQPQHF. Written as DNA, the CDR3 is TGTGCCAGCAGTTACTCGGGACAAAGGGGCCAGCCCCAGCATTTT.

Concerning this clonotype itself: With a far larger clone one base away, a read error is the likely cause. The J gene is TRBJ2-1, the V gene TRBV4-3, with 9 bases fitting TRBD2. The CDR3 totals 16 residues. CDR1 and CDR2 (germline): LGHNA, YSLEER. The CDR3, as DNA: TGCGCCAGCGGCCAAGTCTTGGCGGGAGGGGCCAATGAGCAGTTCTTC. It is translated as CASGQVLAGGANEQFF.

This clonotype was picked up many times. The chain is built from TRBV12-3 or TRBV12-4 and TRBJ2-7; D uncertain. V lost 3 bases and J lost 3, with 9 bases in between. The CDR3 is made up of 13 amino acids. In DNA form, the CDR3 reads TGTGCCAGCAGTTTCGGATCACTCTACGAGCAGTACTTC. This codes for CASSFGSLYEQYF.

Concerning this clonotype: A read error likely explains this, since a far larger clone differs by one base. V gene TRBV5-3 combines with J gene TRBJ2-7, with D tentatively TRBD2 (5 bases). TRBV5-3 is designated an ORF whose function remains uncertain. The CDR3 contains 14 residues. The CDR3 DNA reads as TGTGCCAGCAGCTTGTACGCTAGCAGGTACGAGCAGAACTTC. Its protein is CASSLYASRYEQNF.

There are many counts of this clonotype. This rearrangement joins TRBV7-7 to TRBJ2-1; 10 bases agree with TRBD2. This CDR3 contains 15 residues. Germline CDR1 reads SSHAT; CDR2 reads FNYEAQ (reference sequence). V gave up 5 bases and J gave up 5 bases; unmatched junction bases: 6. The CDR3 spells CASSPGTSANNEQFF. CDR3 nucleotides: TGTGCCAGCAGCCCCGGGACTAGCGCTAACAATGAGCAGTTCTTC.

This clonotype was seen repeatedly, ten times or more. The rearrangement links TRBV29-1 to TRBJ2-1; 8 bases align to TRBD2. The CDR3 contains 13 residues. The J segment lost 7 bases and the V segment lost 4 bases, leaving 6 bases of the junction unmatched. Looked up from germline, CDR1 is SQVTM and CDR2 is ANQGSEA. In DNA form, the CDR3 reads TGCAGCGTTGGACTAGCGCGGTGGAATGAGCAGTTCTTC. The encoded protein is CSVGLARWNEQFF.

This chain connects TRBV12-3 or TRBV12-4 to TRBJ1-1; D is unclear. This CDR3 comprises 13 residues. Trimming removed 2 bases at V and 1 base at J, with 5 bases between. CDR3 bases: TGTGCCAGCAGTTTACGGAGGAACACTGAAGCTTTCTTT. Amino acid sequence: CASSLRRNTEAFF.

The sample holds many counts of this clonotype. The V gene is TRBV5-1, the J gene TRBJ2-2; tentatively, D is TRBD2 (5 bases). The CDR3 length is 15 residues. Germline V gene data show CDR1 as SGHRS and CDR2 as YFSETQ. The germline V and J ends were trimmed by 0 bases and 2 bases, with 8 bases remaining between them. The CDR3 is CASSLVEANTGELFF. The CDR3 DNA sequence: TGCGCCAGCAGCTTGGTGGAGGCCAACACCGGGGAGCTGTTTTTT.

This clonotype has ten or more counts. The J gene is TRBJ1-6, the V gene TRBV5-6, with D tentatively TRBD1 (6 bases). CDR1 SGHDT and CDR2 YYEEEE come from the germline V gene. V lost 3 bases and J lost 3, with 10 bases in between. The CDR3 runs to 15 residues. The DNA of the CDR3 is TGTGCCAGCAGCTACCGACAGGTCTATAATTCACCCCTCCACTTT. It yields the protein CASSYRQVYNSPLHF.

This clonotype showed up many times. V usage is TRBV20-1 and J usage is TRBJ2-7; TRBD2 agrees at 7 bases. Germline values: CDR1 DFQATT, CDR2 SNEGSKA (reference sequence). Trimming removed 5 bases from V and 4 bases from J; junction bases left unmatched: 11. There are 14 residues in the CDR3. CDR3 protein: CSARKPGLKYEQYF. DNA for the CDR3: TGCAGTGCTCGGAAACCGGGACTAAAATACGAGCAGTACTTC.

The J gene is TRBJ2-1, the V gene TRBV10-3; D remains unclear. Germline V CDR1 and CDR2: ENHRY, SYGVKD. Trimming stripped 5 bases from V and 6 bases from J, with 8 bases between. The CDR3 is 12 residues long. This chain's CDR3 is CAISRKGNEQFF. The CDR3 DNA reads as TGTGCCATCAGTCGGAAAGGCAATGAGCAGTTCTTC.

This clonotype was counted at least ten times. The chain carries TRBV3-1 and TRBJ1-1, with TRBD1 matching over 7 bases. V dropped 1 base and J dropped 8; count of bases not matched to a gene: 7. This CDR3 has 14 residues. The V gene's germline CDR1 is LGHDT and CDR2 YNNKEL (reference sequence). CDR3 protein: CASSQGTLQGEAFF. For the CDR3, the DNA is TGTGCCAGCAGCCAAGGAACTTTACAGGGGGAAGCTTTCTTT. The full variable domain, rest sourced from reference TRBV3-1 and TRBJ1-1, is DTAVSQTPKYLVTQMGNDKSIKCEQNLGHDTMYWYKQDSKKFLKIMFSYNNKELIINETVPNRFSPKSPDKAHLNLHINSLELGDSAVYFCASSQGTLQGEAFFGQGTRLTVV.